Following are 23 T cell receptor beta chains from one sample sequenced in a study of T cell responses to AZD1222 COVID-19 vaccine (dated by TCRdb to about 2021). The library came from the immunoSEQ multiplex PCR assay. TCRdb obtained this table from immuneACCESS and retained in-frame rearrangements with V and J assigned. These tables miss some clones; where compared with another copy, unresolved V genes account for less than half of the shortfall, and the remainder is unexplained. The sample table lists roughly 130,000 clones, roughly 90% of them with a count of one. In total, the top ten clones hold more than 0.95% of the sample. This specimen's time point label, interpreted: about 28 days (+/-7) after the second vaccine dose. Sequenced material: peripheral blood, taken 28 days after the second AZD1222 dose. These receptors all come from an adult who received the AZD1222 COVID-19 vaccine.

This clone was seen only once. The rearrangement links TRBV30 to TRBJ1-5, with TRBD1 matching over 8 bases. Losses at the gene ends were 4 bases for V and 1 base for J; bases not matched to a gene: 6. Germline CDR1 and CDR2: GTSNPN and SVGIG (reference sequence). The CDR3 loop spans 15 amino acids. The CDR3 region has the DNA TGTGCCTGGAACCCGCAGGGGGCGAGCAATCAGCCCCAGCATTTT. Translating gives CAWNPQGASNQPQHF.

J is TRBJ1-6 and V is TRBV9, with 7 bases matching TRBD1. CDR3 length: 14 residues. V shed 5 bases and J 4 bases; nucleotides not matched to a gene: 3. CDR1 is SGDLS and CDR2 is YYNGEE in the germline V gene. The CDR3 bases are TGTGCCAGCAGTCCGGGACAGTATAATTCACCCCTCCACTTT. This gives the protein CASSPGQYNSPLHF.

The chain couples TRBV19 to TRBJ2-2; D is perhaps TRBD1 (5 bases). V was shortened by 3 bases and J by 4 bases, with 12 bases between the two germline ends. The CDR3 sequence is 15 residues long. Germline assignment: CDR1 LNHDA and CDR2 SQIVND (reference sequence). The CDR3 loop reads CASSIRQGFTGELFF. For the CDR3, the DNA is TGTGCCAGTAGTATTCGGCAGGGCTTCACCGGGGAGCTGTTTTTT.

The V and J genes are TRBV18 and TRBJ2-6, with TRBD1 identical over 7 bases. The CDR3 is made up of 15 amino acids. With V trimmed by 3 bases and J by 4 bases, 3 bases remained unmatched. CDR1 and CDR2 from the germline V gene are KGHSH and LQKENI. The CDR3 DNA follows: TGTGCCAGCTCACCGACAGGGTCCGGGGCCAACGTCCTGACTTTC. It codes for CASSPTGSGANVLTF.

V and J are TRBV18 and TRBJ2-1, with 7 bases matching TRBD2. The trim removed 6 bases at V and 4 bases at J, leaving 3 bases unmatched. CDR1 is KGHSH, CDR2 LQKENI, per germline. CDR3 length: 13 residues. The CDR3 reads CASSLADYNEQFF. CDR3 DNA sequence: TGTGCCAGCTCCCTAGCGGATTACAATGAGCAGTTCTTC.

DNA of the CDR3: TGTGCCAGCAGCTTAGGGAGTTCCGAGCAGTACTTC. This sequence encodes CASSLGSSEQYF. The J gene is TRBJ2-7, the V gene TRBV11-2; D not certain. The CDR3 has 12 residues. Looked up from germline, CDR1 is SGHAT and CDR2 is FQNNGV. The V end lost 1 base, the J end lost 6 bases, and 7 bases lay between the germline ends.

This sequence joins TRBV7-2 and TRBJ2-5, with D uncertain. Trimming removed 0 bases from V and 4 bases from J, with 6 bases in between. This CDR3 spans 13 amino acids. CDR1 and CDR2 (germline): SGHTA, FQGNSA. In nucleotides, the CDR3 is TGTGCCAGCAGCTTAGCCGGTTTAGAGACCCAGTACTTC. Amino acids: CASSLAGLETQYF.

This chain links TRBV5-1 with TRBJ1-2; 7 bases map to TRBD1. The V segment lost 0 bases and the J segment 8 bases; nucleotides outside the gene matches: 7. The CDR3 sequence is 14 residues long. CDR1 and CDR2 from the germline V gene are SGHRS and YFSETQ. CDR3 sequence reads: CASSLATGDIGYTF. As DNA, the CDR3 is TGCGCCAGCAGCTTGGCCACAGGGGACATAGGCTACACCTTC.

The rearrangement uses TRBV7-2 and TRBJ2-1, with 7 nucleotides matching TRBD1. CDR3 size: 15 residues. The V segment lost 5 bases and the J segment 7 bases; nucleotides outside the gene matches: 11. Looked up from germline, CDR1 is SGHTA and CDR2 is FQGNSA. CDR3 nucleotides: TGTGCCAGCAGCCAGGGGTCCAGGGGGTGGAATGAGCAGTTCTTC. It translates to CASSQGSRGWNEQFF.

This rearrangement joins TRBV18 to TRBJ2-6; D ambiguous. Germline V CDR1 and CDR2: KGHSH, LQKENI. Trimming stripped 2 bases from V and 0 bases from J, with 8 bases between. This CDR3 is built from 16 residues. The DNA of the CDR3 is TGTGCCAGCTCACCAATTACAGCCTCTGGGGCCAACGTCCTGACTTTC. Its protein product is CASSPITASGANVLTF.

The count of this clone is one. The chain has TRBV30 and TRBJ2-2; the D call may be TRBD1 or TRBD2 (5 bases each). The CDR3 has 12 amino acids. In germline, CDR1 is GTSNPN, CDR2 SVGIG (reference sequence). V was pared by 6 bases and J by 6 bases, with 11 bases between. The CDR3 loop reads CACWGMAGELFF. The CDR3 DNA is TGTGCCTGTTGGGGGATGGCCGGGGAGCTGTTTTTT.

CDR3 amino acids: CASSLAGTGNNYGYTF. The DNA for the CDR3 is TGTGCCAGCAGTTTAGCCGGGACAGGGAATAACTATGGCTACACCTTC. The chain has TRBV28 and TRBJ1-2; TRBD1 matches 9 bases. This CDR3 is 16 amino acids long. The V gene's germline CDR1 is MDHEN and CDR2 SYDVKM. J lost 1 base, V lost 2 bases, and 5 bases had no gene match.

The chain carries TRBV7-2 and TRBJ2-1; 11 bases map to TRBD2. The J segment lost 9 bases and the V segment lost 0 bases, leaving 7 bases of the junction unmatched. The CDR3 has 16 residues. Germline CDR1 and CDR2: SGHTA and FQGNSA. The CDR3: CASSLALAGGSSEQFF. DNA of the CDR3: TGTGCCAGCAGCTTAGCGCTAGCGGGAGGAAGTAGTGAGCAGTTCTTC.

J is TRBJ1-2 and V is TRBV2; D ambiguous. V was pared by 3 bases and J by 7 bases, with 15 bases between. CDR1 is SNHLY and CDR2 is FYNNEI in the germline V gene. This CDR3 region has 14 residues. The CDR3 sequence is CASSDRTSRGGYTF. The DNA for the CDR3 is TGTGCCAGCAGTGACCGGACTTCTCGAGGTGGCTACACCTTC.

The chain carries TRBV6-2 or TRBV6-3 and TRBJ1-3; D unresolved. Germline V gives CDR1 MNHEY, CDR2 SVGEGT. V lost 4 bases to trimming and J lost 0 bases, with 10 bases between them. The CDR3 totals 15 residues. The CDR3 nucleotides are TGTGCCAGCAGTTTCGGAGGATCCTCTGGAAACACCATATATTTT. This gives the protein CASSFGGSSGNTIYF.

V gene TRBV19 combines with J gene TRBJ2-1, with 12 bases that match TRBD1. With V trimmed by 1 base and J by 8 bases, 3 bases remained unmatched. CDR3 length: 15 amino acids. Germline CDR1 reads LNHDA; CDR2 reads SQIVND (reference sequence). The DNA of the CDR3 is TGTGCCAGTAGTATAGTGGGACAGGGGGCGTATGAGCAGTTCTTC. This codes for CASSIVGQGAYEQFF.

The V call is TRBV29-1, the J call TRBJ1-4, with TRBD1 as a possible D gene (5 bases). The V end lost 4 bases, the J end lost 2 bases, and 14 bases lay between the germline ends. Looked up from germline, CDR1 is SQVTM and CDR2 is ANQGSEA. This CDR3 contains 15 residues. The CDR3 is CSVVASGPTNEKLFF. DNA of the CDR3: TGCAGCGTTGTGGCTTCAGGGCCTACTAATGAAAAACTGTTTTTT.

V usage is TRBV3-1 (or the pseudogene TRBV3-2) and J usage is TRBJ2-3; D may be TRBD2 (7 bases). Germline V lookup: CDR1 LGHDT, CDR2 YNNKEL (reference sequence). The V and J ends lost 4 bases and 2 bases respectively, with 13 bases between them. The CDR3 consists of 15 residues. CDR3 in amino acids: CASSPAGAHTDTQYF. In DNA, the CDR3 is TGTGCCAGCAGCCCCGCGGGGGCACACACAGATACGCAGTATTTT.

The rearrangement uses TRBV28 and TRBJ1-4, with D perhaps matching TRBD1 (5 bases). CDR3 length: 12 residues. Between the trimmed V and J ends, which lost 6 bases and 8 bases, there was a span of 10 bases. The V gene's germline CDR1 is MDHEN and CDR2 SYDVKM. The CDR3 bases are TGTGCCAGCAGGGGGCTAGGGGAAAAACTGTTTTTT. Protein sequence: CASRGLGEKLFF.

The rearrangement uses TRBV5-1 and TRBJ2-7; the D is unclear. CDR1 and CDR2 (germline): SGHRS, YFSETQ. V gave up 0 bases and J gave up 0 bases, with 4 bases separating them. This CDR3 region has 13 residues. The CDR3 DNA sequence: TGCGCCAGCAGCTTGGCAAGCTCCTACGAGCAGTACTTC. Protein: CASSLASSYEQYF.

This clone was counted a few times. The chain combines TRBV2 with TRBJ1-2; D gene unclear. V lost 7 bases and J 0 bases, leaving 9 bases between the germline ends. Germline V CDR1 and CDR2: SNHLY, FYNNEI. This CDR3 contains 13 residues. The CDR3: CASKLTSNYGYTF. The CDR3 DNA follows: TGTGCCAGCAAATTGACCTCTAACTATGGCTACACCTTC. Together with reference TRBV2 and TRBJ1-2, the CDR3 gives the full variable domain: EPEVTQTPSHQVTQMGQEVILRCVPISNHLYFYWYRQILGQKVEFLVSFYNNEISEKSEIFDDQFSVERPDGSNFTLKIRSTKLEDSAMYFCASKLTSNYGYTFGSGTRLTVV.

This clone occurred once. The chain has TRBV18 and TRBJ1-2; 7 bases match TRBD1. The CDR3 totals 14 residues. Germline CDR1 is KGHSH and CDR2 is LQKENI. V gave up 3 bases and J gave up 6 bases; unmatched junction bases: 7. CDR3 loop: CASSPPRDRDGYTF. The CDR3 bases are TGTGCCAGCTCACCCCCCCGCGACAGGGATGGCTACACCTTC.

The CDR3 DNA reads as TGTGCCAGCAGCCCCATTGGGGAGGAAGGCTACACCTTC. Translation gives CASSPIGEEGYTF. The rearrangement uses TRBV5-6 and TRBJ1-2; D is undetermined. The length of the CDR3 is 13 residues. V dropped 4 bases and J dropped 8 bases, with 15 bases sitting between them. In germline, CDR1 is SGHDT, CDR2 YYEEEE.